Below, 32 T cell receptor beta chains from the same sample are listed, as sequenced in a study of shared clonotypes between healthy human individuals. Method: immunoSEQ multiplex PCR; TCRdb's copy keeps in-frame clones and lacks some. The sample consists of some 2 million clones, 95% of them appearing once. The sample was naive CD4+ T cells sorted from blood. The subset: CD45RA+ positively selected. The receptors come from a man aged 18 to 29 in good health.

The V and J genes are TRBV4-2 and TRBJ2-1, with D possibly TRBD1 on 6 matching bases. Germline-derived CDR1 and CDR2 are LGHNA and YNFKEQ. The CDR3 is 16 residues long. V was cut by 4 bases and J by 5 bases, with 18 bases left in between. DNA of the CDR3: TGTGCCAGCAGCCGTGCTGGTATCACAGGGAACAATGAGCAGTTCTTC. Translation: CASSRAGITGNNEQFF.

This sequence joins TRBV15 and TRBJ1-4; D remains unclear. The CDR3 length is 15 residues. Trimming pared 0 bases from V and 8 bases from J, leaving 13 bases between. The V gene's germline CDR1 is LNHNV and CDR2 YYDKDF (reference sequence). The CDR3 bases are TGTGCCACCAGCAGAGAAGGACGTATAGGGGAAAAACTGTTTTTT. It codes for CATSREGRIGEKLFF.

The chain is built from TRBV7-9 and TRBJ1-1, with TRBD1 matching 8 bases. Germline V gene sequence: CDR1 SEHNR, CDR2 FQNEAQ (reference sequence). V gave up 5 bases and J gave up 2 bases; unmatched junction bases: 7. CDR3 length: 15 residues. The DNA of the CDR3 is TGTGCCAGCAGCCCCCTCAGGGGGCGCAACACTGAAGCTTTCTTT. It yields the protein CASSPLRGRNTEAFF.

This chain links TRBV19 with TRBJ1-4; TRBD1 might be the D (6 bases). Trimming pared 5 bases from V and 7 bases from J, leaving 20 bases between. Germline CDR1 LNHDA, CDR2 SQIVND (reference sequence). The CDR3 loop spans 16 amino acids. The CDR3 loop reads CASSPTRGEGVEKLFF. CDR3 DNA: TGTGCCAGTAGTCCTACGAGGGGGGAGGGCGTTGAAAAACTGTTTTTT.

This rearrangement joins TRBV7-2 to TRBJ1-1; no clear D gene. This CDR3 has 15 amino acids. Germline loops: CDR1 SGHTA, CDR2 FQGNSA. V was clipped by 2 bases and J by 6 bases, with 16 bases between them. In nucleotides, the CDR3 is TGTGCCAGCAGCTTAAATCGATTTGGATCGGCTGAAGCTTTCTTT. Protein product: CASSLNRFGSAEAFF.

The chain uses TRBV6-6 and TRBJ1-3, with 9 bases identical to TRBD1. CDR1 is MNHNY, CDR2 SVGAGI, per germline (reference sequence). The CDR3 totals 15 residues. The J segment lost 6 bases and the V segment lost 5 bases, leaving 8 bases of the junction unmatched. CDR3 sequence: CASSPTGGLENTIYF. CDR3 sequence (DNA): TGTGCCAGCAGTCCAACAGGGGGCTTGGAAAACACCATATATTTT.

Worth noting for this clone: Different DNA sequences within this sample yield the same CDR3. The chain combines TRBV5-1 with TRBJ1-4, with 8 bases fitting TRBD1. The CDR3 contains 14 residues. V was pared by 3 bases and J by 7 bases, with 5 bases of the junction left unmatched. Germline V gene lookup returns CDR1 SGHRS and CDR2 YFSETQ. The CDR3 sequence: CASSSGQGSEKLFF. The CDR3 DNA sequence: TGCGCCAGCAGCTCCGGACAGGGTAGTGAAAAACTGTTTTTT.

The chain joins TRBV6-1 to TRBJ2-3, with 7 bases that match TRBD1. The CDR3 is made up of 14 amino acids. The germline gives CDR1 MNHNS, CDR2 SASEGT. The J segment lost 7 bases and the V segment lost 0 bases, leaving 4 bases of the junction unmatched. The CDR3 sequence: CASSEAWGQYTQYF. The CDR3 DNA is TGTGCCAGCAGTGAAGCGTGGGGACAGTATACGCAGTATTTT.

The V and J genes are TRBV10-3 and TRBJ2-7, with TRBD1 matching 7 bases. This CDR3 is 15 amino acids long. Germline V gene data show CDR1 as ENHRY and CDR2 as SYGVKD. The J segment lost 0 bases and the V segment lost 4 bases, leaving 6 bases of the junction unmatched. This CDR3 is CAISGSGGNSYEQYF. The CDR3 DNA follows: TGTGCCATCAGTGGATCAGGGGGAAACTCCTACGAGCAGTACTTC.

This clone appeared a single time. This same CDR3 is encoded by further DNA sequences in the sample. The rearrangement joins TRBV5-1 to TRBJ2-5; unclear D gene. The CDR3 runs to 14 residues. The germline V and J ends were trimmed by 3 bases and 1 base, with 10 bases remaining between them. Germline V gene data show CDR1 as SGHRS and CDR2 as YFSETQ. In DNA, the CDR3 is TGCGCCAGCAGCTCTTCGGGCCTCCAAGAGACCCAGTACTTC. Encoded protein: CASSSSGLQETQYF.

The chain is built from TRBV11-2 and TRBJ2-1; D is ambiguous. This CDR3 comprises 14 residues. V lost 0 bases and J 4 bases, leaving 7 bases between the germline ends. From germline, CDR1 is SGHAT and CDR2 FQNNGV. The CDR3 here is CASSLDSAYNEQFF. CDR3 DNA: TGTGCCAGCAGCTTAGATTCGGCTTACAATGAGCAGTTCTTC.

The rearrangement uses TRBV7-9 and TRBJ2-3; possibly TRBD1 for D (6 bases). CDR3 size: 16 residues. Per the germline V gene, CDR1 is SEHNR and CDR2 is FQNEAQ (reference sequence). V was cut by 5 bases and J by 0 bases, with 15 bases left in between. CDR3 sequence reads: CASSPPGAFSTDTQYF. In nucleotides, the CDR3 is TGTGCCAGCAGCCCCCCAGGGGCCTTTAGCACAGATACGCAGTATTTT.

The V call is TRBV7-9, the J call TRBJ1-1; TRBD1 is a possible D gene (5 bases). With 4 bases removed from V and 1 base from J, the gap between germline ends came to 13 bases. CDR1 is SEHNR, CDR2 FQNEAQ, per germline (reference sequence). The CDR3 runs to 15 residues. The CDR3 is CASSSPGGKNTEAFF. In DNA form, the CDR3 reads TGTGCCAGCAGCTCCCCTGGGGGGAAGAACACTGAAGCTTTCTTT.

V usage is TRBV5-1 and J usage is TRBJ2-7; tentative D call: TRBD1 (6 bases). Trimming shortened V by 0 bases and J by 3 bases, and 13 bases separated the two germline ends. The CDR3 extends over 15 amino acids. Germline CDR1 is SGHRS and CDR2 is YFSETQ. The CDR3 here is CASSLDTGHNYEQYF. DNA for the CDR3: TGCGCCAGCAGCTTGGATACAGGGCATAACTACGAGCAGTACTTC.

The chain is built from TRBV25-1 and TRBJ2-5; D is possibly TRBD2 (5 bases). This CDR3 has 16 residues. The V gene lost 7 bases and the J gene lost 4 bases, with 22 bases spanning the gap. Germline CDR1 reads MGHDK; CDR2 reads SYGVNS. CDR3 sequence reads: CASTAKGIAMVETQYF. The CDR3 DNA follows: TGTGCCAGCACTGCCAAGGGTATAGCGATGGTAGAGACCCAGTACTTC.

A word on this clone: In the same sample, other DNA sequences code for this CDR3. The chain combines TRBV6-5 with TRBJ2-7, with 9 bases identical to TRBD1. V was clipped by 6 bases and J by 2 bases; unmatched bases: 5. Germline values: CDR1 MNHEY, CDR2 SVGAGI. The CDR3 length is 14 residues. The DNA of the CDR3 is TGTGCCAGCAGCCGCGGGACAGGGACCTACGAGCAGTACTTC. Translating it yields CASSRGTGTYEQYF.

The rearrangement uses TRBV5-4 and TRBJ2-1; 10 positions agree with TRBD2. With V trimmed by 4 bases and J by 6 bases, 7 bases remained unmatched. Looked up from germline, CDR1 is SGHNT and CDR2 is YYREEE (reference sequence). This CDR3 is 15 amino acids long. The CDR3 loop reads CASSPGLAVGNEQFF. The CDR3 DNA reads TGTGCCAGCAGCCCAGGACTAGCGGTAGGCAATGAGCAGTTCTTC.

V usage is TRBV2 and J usage is TRBJ2-7; D not certain. CDR3 length equals 14 residues. CDR1 and CDR2 from the germline V gene are SNHLY and FYNNEI. The V end lost 3 bases, the J end lost 2 bases, and 11 bases lay between the germline ends. The CDR3 sequence is CASSDSQIPYEQYF. The CDR3 nucleotides are TGTGCCAGCAGTGATTCGCAGATACCCTACGAGCAGTACTTC.

This clone has a single count. The V gene is TRBV2, the J gene TRBJ2-5, with D perhaps being TRBD1 or TRBD2 (5 bases each). From germline, CDR1 is SNHLY and CDR2 FYNNEI. Trimming stripped 7 bases from V and 5 bases from J, with 14 bases between. The CDR3 is made up of 13 amino acids. This CDR3 is CASTRGLGETQYF. CDR3 bases: TGTGCCAGCACCCGGGGCCTAGGGGAGACCCAGTACTTC.

The J gene is TRBJ2-7, the V gene TRBV5-6; 13 bases are shared with TRBD2. Germline loops: CDR1 SGHDT, CDR2 YYEEEE. V lost 4 bases to trimming and J lost 2 bases; unmatched junction nucleotides: 6. This CDR3 has 16 amino acids. The CDR3 nucleotides are TGTGCCAGCAGCCCAGGACTAGCGGGGGTGGCCTACGAGCAGTACTTC. This gives the protein CASSPGLAGVAYEQYF.

The V and J genes are TRBV11-2 and TRBJ2-3; D not certain. V lost 5 bases to trimming and J lost 2 bases, with 14 bases between them. CDR3 size: 15 residues. Germline V CDR1 and CDR2: SGHAT, FQNNGV. CDR3 in amino acids: CASSLRLELTDTQYF. CDR3 bases: TGTGCCAGCAGCCTGAGATTGGAGCTCACAGATACGCAGTATTTT.

This chain joins TRBV5-1 and TRBJ2-5, with D perhaps TRBD1 (6 bases). Germline loops: CDR1 SGHRS, CDR2 YFSETQ. The CDR3 has 13 residues. Trimming removed 5 bases at V and 2 bases at J, with 10 bases between. CDR3 nucleotide sequence: TGCGCCAGCAGGGACAGCGAACAAGAGACCCAGTACTTC. This translates into CASRDSEQETQYF. Full variable domain (outside the CDR3, taken from reference TRBV5-1 and TRBJ2-5): KAGVTQTPRYLIKTRGQQVTLSCSPISGHRSVSWYQQTPGQGLQFLFEYFSETQRNKGNFPGRFSGRQFSNSRSEMNVSTLELGDSALYLCASRDSEQETQYFGPGTRLLVL.

In the case of this clone: Other nucleotide sequences from this sample produce the same CDR3. The chain links TRBV7-2 to TRBJ2-7; D perhaps matches TRBD2 (6 bases). V was clipped by 3 bases and J by 2 bases, with 8 bases between them. This CDR3 is built from 13 residues. CDR1 is SGHTA and CDR2 is FQGNSA in the germline V gene. The CDR3 loop is CASSFGGPYEQYF. CDR3 sequence (DNA): TGTGCCAGCAGCTTCGGGGGACCCTACGAGCAGTACTTC.

V gene TRBV30 combines with J gene TRBJ1-3; TRBD1 might be the D (5 bases). The CDR3 covers 16 residues. The ends were cut back, 6 bases at V and 0 bases at J, with 18 bases in the middle. In germline, CDR1 is GTSNPN, CDR2 SVGIG (reference sequence). CDR3 residues: CACGANPTYSGNTIYF. CDR3 bases: TGTGCCTGTGGGGCGAACCCTACTTACTCTGGAAACACCATATATTTT. Complete variable domain (other parts from reference TRBV30 and TRBJ1-3): SQTIHQWPATLVQPVGSPLSLECTVEGTSNPNLYWYRQAAGRGLQLLFYSVGIGQISSEVPQNLSASRPQDRQFILSSKKLLLSDSGFYLCACGANPTYSGNTIYFGEGSWLTVV.

Comment on this clone: This sample includes further DNA sequences coding for the same CDR3. The rearrangement joins TRBV6-5 to TRBJ2-7, with D tentatively TRBD2 (5 bases). The germline V and J ends were trimmed by 0 bases and 3 bases, with 9 bases remaining between them. This CDR3 contains 14 residues. Germline values: CDR1 MNHEY, CDR2 SVGAGI. Here the CDR3 DNA reads TGTGCCAGCAGTTACTCCCCGGGGAGCTACGAGCAGTACTTC. Protein: CASSYSPGSYEQYF.

The chain recombines TRBV5-1 with TRBJ1-6; perhaps TRBD1 as D (5 bases). There are 14 residues in the CDR3. V was clipped by 2 bases and J by 8 bases, with 11 bases between them. CDR1 and CDR2 (germline): SGHRS, YFSETQ. CDR3 DNA sequence: TGCGCCAGCAGCTTTGGGGGTAAGGATTCACCCCTCCACTTT. It specifies CASSFGGKDSPLHF.

The rearrangement links TRBV9 to TRBJ2-7, with D perhaps matching TRBD1 (6 bases). Trimming shortened V by 2 bases and J by 5 bases, and 14 bases separated the two germline ends. Germline lookup yields CDR1 SGDLS and CDR2 YYNGEE. The CDR3 is 14 amino acids. The CDR3 loop is CASSVGQGYHEQYF. Here the CDR3 DNA reads TGTGCCAGCAGCGTGGGGCAGGGGTACCACGAGCAGTACTTC.

This clone was seen once. The chain links TRBV7-8 to TRBJ2-1; TRBD2 might be the D (6 bases). CDR1 and CDR2 (germline): SGHVS, FQNEAQ. V lost 4 bases, J lost 0 bases, and 13 bases lay in between. The CDR3 extends over 16 amino acids. This CDR3 reads CASSYLLASSYNEQFF. CDR3 in DNA: TGTGCCAGCAGCTACCTCCTAGCGTCCTCCTACAATGAGCAGTTCTTC.

As regards this clone: A much larger clone lies a single base off, so this may be a read error. The genes are TRBV11-2 and TRBJ2-7; TRBD1 matches at 10 bases. The V and J ends lost 1 base and 3 bases, in that order; junction bases with no gene match: 3. The CDR3 totals 15 residues. CDR1 SGHAT and CDR2 FQNNGV come from the germline V gene. In DNA, the CDR3 is TGTGCCAGCAGCTTAGCCGGACAGGGGGTCTACGAGCAGTACTTC. Translated: CASSLAGQGVYEQYF.

This CDR3 is CASSEAQGGTEAFF. CDR3 in DNA: TGTGCCAGCAGTGAAGCGCAAGGAGGGACTGAAGCTTTCTTT. The chain joins TRBV6-1 to TRBJ1-1, with D unresolved. The CDR3 is 14 amino acids. V was clipped by 0 bases and J by 5 bases, with 10 bases between them. The germline gives CDR1 MNHNS, CDR2 SASEGT.

Details on this clone: Germline is not matched at one junction end, which may reflect a read error. The J gene is TRBJ1-1, the V gene TRBV28; 8 positions agree with TRBD1. Germline CDR1 is MDHEN and CDR2 is SYDVKM. CDR3 length: 12 residues. The CDR3 region has the DNA TGTGCCAGCAGTCGAGGACAGGGTACTTGTATCTTT. Translation gives CASSRGQGTCIF. The entire variable domain, with the rest obtained from reference TRBV28 and TRBJ1-1, is as follows: DVKVTQSSRYLVKRTGEKVFLECVQDMDHENMFWYRQDPGLGLRLIYFSYDVKMKEKGDIPEGYSVSREKKERFSLILESASTNQTSMYLCASSRGQGTCIFGQGTRLTVV.

A word on this clone: This specimen includes other DNA sequences encoding the same CDR3. The rearrangement uses TRBV19 and TRBJ2-7, with D perhaps TRBD2 (6 bases). CDR1 LNHDA and CDR2 SQIVND come from the germline V gene (reference sequence). V lost 6 bases, J lost 2 bases, and 11 bases lay in between. The CDR3 covers 13 residues. The CDR3 DNA reads TGTGCCAGTAGCCGGGACTCCACCTACGAGCAGTACTTC. This sequence encodes CASSRDSTYEQYF.